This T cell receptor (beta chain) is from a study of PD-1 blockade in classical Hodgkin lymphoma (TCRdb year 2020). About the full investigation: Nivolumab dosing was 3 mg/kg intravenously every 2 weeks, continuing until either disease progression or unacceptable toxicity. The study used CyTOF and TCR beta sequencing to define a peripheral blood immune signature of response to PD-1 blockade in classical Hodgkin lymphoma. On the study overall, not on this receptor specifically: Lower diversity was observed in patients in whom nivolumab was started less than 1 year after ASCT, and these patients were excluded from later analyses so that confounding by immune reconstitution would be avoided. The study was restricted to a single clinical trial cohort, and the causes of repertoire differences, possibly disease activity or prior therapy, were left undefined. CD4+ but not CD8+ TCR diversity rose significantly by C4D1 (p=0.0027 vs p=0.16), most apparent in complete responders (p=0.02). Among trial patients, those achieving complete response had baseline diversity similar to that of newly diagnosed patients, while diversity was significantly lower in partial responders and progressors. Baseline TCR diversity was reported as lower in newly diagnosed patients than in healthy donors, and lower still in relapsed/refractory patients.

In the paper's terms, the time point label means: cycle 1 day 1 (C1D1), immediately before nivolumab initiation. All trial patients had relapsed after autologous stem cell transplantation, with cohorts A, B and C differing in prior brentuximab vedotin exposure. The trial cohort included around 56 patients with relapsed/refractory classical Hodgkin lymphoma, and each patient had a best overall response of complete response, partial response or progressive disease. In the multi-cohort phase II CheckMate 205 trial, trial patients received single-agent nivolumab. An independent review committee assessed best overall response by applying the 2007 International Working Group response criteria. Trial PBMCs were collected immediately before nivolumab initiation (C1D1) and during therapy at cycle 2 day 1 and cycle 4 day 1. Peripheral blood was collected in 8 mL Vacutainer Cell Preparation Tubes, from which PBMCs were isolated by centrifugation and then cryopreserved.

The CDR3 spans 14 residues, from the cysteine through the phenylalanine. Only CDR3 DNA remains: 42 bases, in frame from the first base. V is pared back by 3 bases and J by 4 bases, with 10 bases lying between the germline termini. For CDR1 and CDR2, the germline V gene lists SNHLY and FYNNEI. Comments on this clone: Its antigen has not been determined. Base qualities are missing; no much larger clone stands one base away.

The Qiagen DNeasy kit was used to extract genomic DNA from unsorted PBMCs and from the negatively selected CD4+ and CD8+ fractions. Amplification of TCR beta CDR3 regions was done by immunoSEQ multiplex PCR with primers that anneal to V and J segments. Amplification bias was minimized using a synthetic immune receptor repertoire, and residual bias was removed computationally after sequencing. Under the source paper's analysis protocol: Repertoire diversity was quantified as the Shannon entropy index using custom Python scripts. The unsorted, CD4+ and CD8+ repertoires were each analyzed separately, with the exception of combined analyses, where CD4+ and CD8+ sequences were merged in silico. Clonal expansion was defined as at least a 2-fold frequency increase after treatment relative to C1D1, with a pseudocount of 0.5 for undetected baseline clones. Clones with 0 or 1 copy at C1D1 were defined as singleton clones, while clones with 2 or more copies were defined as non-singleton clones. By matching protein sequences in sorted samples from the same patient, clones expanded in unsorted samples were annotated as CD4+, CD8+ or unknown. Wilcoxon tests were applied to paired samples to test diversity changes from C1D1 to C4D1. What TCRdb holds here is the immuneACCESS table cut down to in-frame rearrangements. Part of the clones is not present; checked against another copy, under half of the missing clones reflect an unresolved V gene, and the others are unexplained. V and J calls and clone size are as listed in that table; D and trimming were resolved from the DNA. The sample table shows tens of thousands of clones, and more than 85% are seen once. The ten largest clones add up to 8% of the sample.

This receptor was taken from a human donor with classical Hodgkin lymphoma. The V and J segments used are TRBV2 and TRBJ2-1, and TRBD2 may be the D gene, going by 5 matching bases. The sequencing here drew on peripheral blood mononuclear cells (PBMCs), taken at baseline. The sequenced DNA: TGTGCCAGCAGTGAGGACGGGGTTTACAATGAGCAGTTCTTC. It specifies CASSEDGVYNEQFF.